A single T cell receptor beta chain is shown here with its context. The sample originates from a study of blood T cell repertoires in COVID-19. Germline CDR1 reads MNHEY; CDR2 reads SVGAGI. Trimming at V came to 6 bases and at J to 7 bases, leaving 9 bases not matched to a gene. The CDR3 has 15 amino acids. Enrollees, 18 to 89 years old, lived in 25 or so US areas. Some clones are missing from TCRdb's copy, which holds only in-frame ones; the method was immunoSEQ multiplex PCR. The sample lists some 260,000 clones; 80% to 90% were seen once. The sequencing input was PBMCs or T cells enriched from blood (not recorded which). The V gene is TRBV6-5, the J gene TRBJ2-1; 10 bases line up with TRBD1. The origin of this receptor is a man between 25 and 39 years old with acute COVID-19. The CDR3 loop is CASSSAGTGVNEQFF. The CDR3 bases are TGTGCCAGCAGCTCGGCCGGGACAGGGGTTAATGAGCAGTTCTTC.